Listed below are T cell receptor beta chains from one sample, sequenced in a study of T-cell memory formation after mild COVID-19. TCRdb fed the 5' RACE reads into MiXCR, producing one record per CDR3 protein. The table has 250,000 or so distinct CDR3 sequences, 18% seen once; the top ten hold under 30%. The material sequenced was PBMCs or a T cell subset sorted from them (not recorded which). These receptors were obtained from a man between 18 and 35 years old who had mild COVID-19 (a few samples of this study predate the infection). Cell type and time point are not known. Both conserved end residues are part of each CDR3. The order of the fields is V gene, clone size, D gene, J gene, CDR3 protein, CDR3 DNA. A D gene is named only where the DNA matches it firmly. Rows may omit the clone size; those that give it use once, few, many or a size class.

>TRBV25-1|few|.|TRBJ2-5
CASSAYGRTVRATQYF
TGTGCCAGCAGTGCTTACGGCAGGACAGTACGGGCCACCCAGTACTTC
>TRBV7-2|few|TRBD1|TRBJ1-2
CASSPGGAGGVGGYTF
TGTGCCAGCAGCCCGGGTGGAGCAGGGGGCGTCGGCGGCTACACCTTC
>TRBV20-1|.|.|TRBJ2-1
CSPLRGLSINEQFF
TGCAGTCCCCTCCGGGGTCTCTCAATCAATGAGCAGTTCTTC
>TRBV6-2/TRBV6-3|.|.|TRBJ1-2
CASSSGDGYTF
TGTGCCAGCAGTTCCGGGGACGGCTACACCTTC
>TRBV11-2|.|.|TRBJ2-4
CASSLIRGAKNIQYF
TGTGCCAGCAGCTTAATTCGGGGGGCCAAAAACATTCAGTACTTC
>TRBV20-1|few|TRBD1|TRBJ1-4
CSARGSDRGFEKLFF
TGCAGTGCTAGGGGATCCGACAGGGGTTTTGAAAAACTGTTTTTT
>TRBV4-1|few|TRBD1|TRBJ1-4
CASSQEGQVFGKLFF
TGCGCCAGCAGCCAAGAAGGACAGGTATTCGGAAAACTGTTTTTT
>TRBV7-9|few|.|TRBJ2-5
CASSLSVKGKTQYF
TGTGCCAGCAGCTTATCGGTTAAGGGGAAGACCCAGTACTTC
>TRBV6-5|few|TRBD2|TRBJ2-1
CASSYGSGGQRLF
TGTGCCAGCAGTTACGGTAGCGGGGGGCAGCGGCTCTTC
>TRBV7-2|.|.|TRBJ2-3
CASSFYRGTDTQYF
TGTGCCAGCAGCTTTTACCGGGGCACAGATACGCAGTATTTT
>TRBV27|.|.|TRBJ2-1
CASSGVGSEEQFF
TGTGCCAGCAGTGGAGTAGGGTCCGAGGAGCAGTTCTTC
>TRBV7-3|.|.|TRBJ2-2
CASSTGTSNTGELFF
TGTGCCAGCAGCACGGGGACTTCAAACACCGGGGAGCTGTTTTTT
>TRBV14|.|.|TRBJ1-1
CASSALAAAFF
TGTGCCAGCAGCGCTCTTGCGGCAGCTTTCTTT
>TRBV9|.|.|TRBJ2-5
CASSAWDSQETQHF
TGTGCCAGCAGCGCCTGGGACTCGCAAGAGACCCAGCACTTC
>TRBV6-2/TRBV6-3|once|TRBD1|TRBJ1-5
CASISGGARASNQPQHF
TGTGCCAGCATCTCAGGGGGGGCCCGAGCAAGCAATCAGCCCCAGCATTTT
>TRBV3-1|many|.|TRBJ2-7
CASSGPPLYEQYF
TGTGCCAGCAGCGGGCCGCCGCTCTACGAGCAGTACTTC
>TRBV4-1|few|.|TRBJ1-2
CASSHVGGYTF
TGCGCCAGCAGCCATGTGGGGGGCTACACCTTC
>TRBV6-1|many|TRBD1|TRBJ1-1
CASRTGDSMNTEAFF
TGTGCCAGCAGGACGGGGGACAGCATGAACACTGAAGCTTTCTTT
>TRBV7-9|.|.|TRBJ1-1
CASRETGAEAFF
TGTGCCAGCAGGGAGACGGGCGCTGAAGCTTTCTTT
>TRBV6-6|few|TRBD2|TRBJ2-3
CASVLKRGVDTQYF
TGTGCCAGCGTTTTAAAGCGGGGGGTAGATACGCAGTATTTT
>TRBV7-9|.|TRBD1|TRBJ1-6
CASSATGTSPLHF
TGTGCCAGCAGCGCGACAGGGACGTCACCCCTCCACTTT
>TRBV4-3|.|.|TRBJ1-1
CASSLQAVLNTEAFF
TGCGCCAGCAGCCTCCAGGCGGTTCTGAACACTGAAGCTTTCTTT
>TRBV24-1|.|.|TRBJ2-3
CATSDEGPSTTDTQYF
TGTGCCACCAGTGATGAGGGGCCCTCGACCACAGATACGCAGTATTTT
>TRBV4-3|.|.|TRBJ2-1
CASSYGGHNEQFF
TGCGCCAGCAGTTACGGGGGGCACAATGAGCAGTTCTTC
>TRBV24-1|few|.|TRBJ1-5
CATSDWGVFQPQHF
TGTGCCACCAGTGATTGGGGGGTTTTTCAGCCCCAGCATTTT
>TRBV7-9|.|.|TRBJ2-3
CASSSREGTDTQYF
TGTGCCAGCAGCTCCAGGGAAGGGACAGATACGCAGTATTTT
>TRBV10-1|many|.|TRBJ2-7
CASSGGRSSYEQYF
TGCGCCAGCTCGGGGGGCAGGAGCTCCTACGAGCAGTACTTC
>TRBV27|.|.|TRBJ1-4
CASQGMRANEKLFF
TGTGCTTCGCAGGGGATGAGAGCTAATGAAAAACTGTTTTTT
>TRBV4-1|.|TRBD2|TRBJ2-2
CASSHGGTTHTGELFF
TGCGCCAGCAGCCATGGGGGGACTACCCACACCGGGGAGCTGTTTTTT
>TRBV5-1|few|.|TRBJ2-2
CASRKETANTGELFF
TGCGCCAGCAGAAAGGAGACAGCGAACACCGGGGAGCTGTTTTTT
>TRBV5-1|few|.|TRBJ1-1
CASNLQGNTEAFF
TGCGCCAGCAACCTACAGGGAAACACTGAAGCTTTCTTT
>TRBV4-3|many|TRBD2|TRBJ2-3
CASSQARGTSGGITDTQYF
TGCGCCAGCAGCCAAGCGCGCGGGACTAGCGGGGGTATCACAGATACGCAGTATTTT
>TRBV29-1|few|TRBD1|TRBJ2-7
CSVATGGYEQYF
TGCAGCGTTGCGACAGGGGGATACGAGCAGTACTTC
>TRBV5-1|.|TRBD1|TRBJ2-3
CASREGQGAGDTQYF
TGCGCCAGCAGGGAGGGACAGGGGGCCGGAGATACGCAGTATTTT
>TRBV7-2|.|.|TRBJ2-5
CASSLYLTGETQYF
TGTGCCAGCAGCTTATATCTCACCGGGGAGACCCAGTACTTC
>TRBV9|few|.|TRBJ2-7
CASSRGGGSHEQYF
TGTGCCAGCAGTAGAGGAGGAGGGAGCCACGAGCAGTACTTC
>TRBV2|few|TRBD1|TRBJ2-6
CASKSRDSSISGANVLTF
TGTGCCAGCAAGTCTAGGGACAGTAGTATCTCTGGGGCCAACGTCCTGACTTTC
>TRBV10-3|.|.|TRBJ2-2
CAIGRTANTGELFF
TGTGCCATCGGCAGGACGGCGAACACCGGGGAGCTGTTTTTT
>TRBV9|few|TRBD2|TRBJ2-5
CASSAPAGAQETQYF
TGTGCCAGCAGCGCCCCAGCGGGGGCCCAAGAGACCCAGTACTTC
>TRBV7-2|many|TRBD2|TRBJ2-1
CASSLSSGGLYEQFF
TGTGCCAGCAGCTTAAGTAGCGGGGGGCTGTATGAGCAGTTCTTC